This T cell receptor beta chain was recorded in a study of post-analysis software for immune sequencing data. As for this clonotype: The antigen remains unidentified.

CDR1 is ENHRY, CDR2 SYGVKD, per germline. The V gene lost 2 bases and the J gene lost 5 bases, with 9 bases spanning the gap. This CDR3 has 14 residues. The study's findings and limits: Patients carried roughly 5 TRBV segments more frequently than controls did, and TRBV5-6, TRBV5-1 and TRBV20-1 were among them.

The TCR beta cDNA libraries carried unique molecular identifiers. TCRdb re-analysed the PCR reads in MiXCR, keeping a single row per CDR3 protein. The sample includes roughly 800,000 distinct CDR3 sequences, around 46% of them seen just once. Sequenced input: blood. This chain joins TRBV10-3 and TRBJ2-2; no reliable D call. This clonotype was obtained from a girl aged 5 to 17 with multiple sclerosis. DNA of the CDR3: TGTGCCATCAGTGAGACGGACGGTACCGGGGAGCTGTTTTTT. Protein: CAISETDGTGELFF.